This T cell receptor (beta chain) was sequenced during a study of blood T cell repertoires in COVID-19. Overall study: The samples span acute and convalescent COVID-19 from the United States, Italy and Spain. T cells, B-cell-depleted T cells, or PBMCs provided the cDNA or gDNA that served as material.

A remark on this clone: Other nucleotide sequences from this sample produce the same CDR3.

Authors' analysis steps: For nucleated cells, counts were estimated from reference gene primer amplification. Assay used: immunoSEQ multiplex PCR; TCRdb lists only in-frame clones, some missing. The DNA gave D and trimming, while V, J and clone size come from that table. This sample has about 290,000 clones, with around 92% found just once. Germline assignment: CDR1 SGHRS and CDR2 YFSETQ. V lost 0 bases, J lost 6 bases, and 2 bases stayed unmatched. The CDR3 spans 13 residues. Source material: peripheral blood. This receptor was identified in a young woman with COVID-19, enrolled during active disease. The chain links TRBV5-1 to TRBJ1-1; 7 nucleotides align to TRBD1. The CDR3 loop reads CASSLGQGAEAFF. The DNA for the CDR3 is TGCGCCAGCAGCTTGGGGCAGGGGGCTGAAGCTTTCTTT. Together with reference TRBV5-1 and TRBJ1-1, the CDR3 gives the full variable domain: KAGVTQTPRYLIKTRGQQVTLSCSPISGHRSVSWYQQTPGQGLQFLFEYFSETQRNKGNFPGRFSGRQFSNSRSEMNVSTLELGDSALYLCASSLGQGAEAFFGQGTRLTVV.